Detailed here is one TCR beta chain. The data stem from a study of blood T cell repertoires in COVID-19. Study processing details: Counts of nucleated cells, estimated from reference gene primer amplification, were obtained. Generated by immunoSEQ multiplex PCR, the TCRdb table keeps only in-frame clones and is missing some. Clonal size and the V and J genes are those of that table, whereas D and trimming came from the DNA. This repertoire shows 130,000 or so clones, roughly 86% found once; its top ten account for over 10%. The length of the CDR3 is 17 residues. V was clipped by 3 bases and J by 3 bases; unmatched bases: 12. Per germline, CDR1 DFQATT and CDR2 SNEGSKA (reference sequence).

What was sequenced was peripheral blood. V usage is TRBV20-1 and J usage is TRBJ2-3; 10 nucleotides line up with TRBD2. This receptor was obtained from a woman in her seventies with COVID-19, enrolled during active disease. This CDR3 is CSASPSGGAGGTDTQYF. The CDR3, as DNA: TGCAGTGCTAGTCCCAGCGGGGGGGCAGGGGGGACAGATACGCAGTATTTT.